The source of this TCR beta chain is a study of Ad26.COV2.S vaccination and SARS-CoV-2 variants. At the level of the study: The authors gave Ad26.COV2.S intramuscularly, either once or twice 56 days apart. Regarding the study as a whole: Possibly, TCR breadth and depth analyses underestimated total T cell responses. For non-spike TCRs, breadth in vaccine recipients resembled that in placebo recipients.

The method was immunoSEQ multiplex PCR; TCRdb's version includes in-frame clones alone and lacks a portion of them. The sample has hundreds of thousands of clones; roughly 89% are singletons. The treatment was: around 19 received Ad26.COV2.S at low or high dose, single or two shots; 5 received placebo; per-sample allocation not given. At day 63 after the first vaccine or placebo injection, samples were drawn. Vaccine was an Ad26 vector expressing Wuhan-strain SARS-CoV-2 spike. Concerning this clone itself: Antigen unknown.

Germline CDR1 and CDR2: KGHDR and SFDVKD. V lost 3 bases, J lost 8 bases, and 9 bases lay in between. CDR3 length: 13 amino acids. Material: peripheral blood, obtained in a trial of Ad26.COV2.S vaccine versus placebo. The source is a person aged 18-60 years who received the Ad26.COV2.S COVID-19 vaccine or a placebo. The gene calls are TRBV24-1 and TRBJ2-2; D may be TRBD2 (5 bases). CDR3 DNA sequence: TGTGCCACCAGTGATATCTGGAGGGGGGAGCTGTTTTTT. Its protein is CATSDIWRGELFF.